The clone carrying this TCR beta chain was counted a few times. The data were taken from a study of blood T cells in healthy people across ages. Trimming shortened V by 4 bases and J by 5 bases, and 5 bases separated the two germline ends. Germline assignment: CDR1 SGHNT and CDR2 YYREEE (reference sequence). This CDR3 is 11 amino acids long. The use of a sample-barcoded 5' primer and a J-beta primer mix characterized a second PCR of roughly 6 to 12 cycles. TCRdb redid the calling of the 5' RACE reads with MiXCR, one entry per CDR3 protein. The sample lists about 730,000 distinct CDR3 sequences; roughly 41% were seen once. The donors, aged roughly 6 to 90, were healthy Caucasians from Russia. Samples had at least 6.5 million PBMCs isolated from them.

The sequencing sample was made of blood. This TCR came from a woman in her fifties or sixties in good health. The chain couples TRBV5-4 to TRBJ2-3; no clear D. The CDR3 DNA is TGTGCCAGCAGCATGGAAGATACGCAGTATTTT. This translates into CASSMEDTQYF.